The entry below describes one TCR beta chain. As yet, its antigen is unknown. The DNA ends 3 residues before the CDR3 does, and the rest of the CDR3 is filled in from the germline J gene. The CDR3 length is 12 residues. Trimming took 6 bases from V and 0 from J, leaving 5 bases between them. Germline lookup yields CDR1 DFQATT and CDR2 SNEGSKA (reference sequence). Mixed chimerism was transient after nonmyeloablative marrow transplants from related graft donors. This record comes from a study of Tregs in tolerant kidney transplant recipients. Study-wide results and limits: Antigen-driven expansion was suggested because donor-specific Tregs expanded more than all Tregs in tolerant patients.

The assay was immunoSEQ multiplex PCR, and TCRdb's table has in-frame clones only and misses some. The specimen's table records some 22,000 clones. The material was CD4+ T cells from blood (PBMCs), obtained 6 months after the transplant. The chain joins TRBV20-1 to TRBJ1-4; D gene ambiguous. This TCR was sampled from a human patient who received a combined kidney and bone marrow transplant. Part of the T cells may come from the graft donor. The CDR3 sequence: CSAPATNEKLFF. Partial CDR3 DNA: TGCAGTGCCCCGGCAACTAATGAAAAA.